This paragraph covers one TCR beta chain sequence. Across about two dozen US areas, participants ranged in age from about 18 to 90 years. The V end was cut by 7 bases, the J end by 4 bases, with 16 bases between. Germline V gene data show CDR1 as SGHTA and CDR2 as FQGNSA. The CDR3 extends over 14 amino acids. The data were produced by immunoSEQ multiplex PCR, yet TCRdb's version contains in-frame clones alone and is incomplete. The data contain 350,000 or so clones, around 85% of them singletons. The data originate from a study of blood T cell repertoires in COVID-19. Specimen: PBMCs or T cells enriched from blood (not recorded which). The V and J genes are TRBV7-2 and TRBJ1-2; TRBD1 might be the D (5 bases). The TCR comes from a woman aged 40 to 55 with acute COVID-19. The CDR3 DNA reads as TGTGCCAGCAACTCCGCCCAGGGCCGCTATGGCTACACCTTC. It codes for CASNSAQGRYGYTF.